Listed here are 11 T cell receptor beta chains from one sample, sequenced in a study of shared clonotypes between healthy human individuals. TCRdb's table, derived via immunoSEQ multiplex PCR, lists solely in-frame clones and lacks some. The sample carries 2 million to 2.5 million clones, approximately 94% recorded once. Sequences were obtained from naive CD4+ T cells sorted from blood. As for subset: CD45RA+ positively selected. All receptors derive from a man aged 18 to 29 in good health.

The chain recombines TRBV7-9 with TRBJ2-5; TRBD1 agrees at 9 bases. The trim removed 1 base at V and 0 bases at J, leaving 6 bases unmatched. CDR1 is SEHNR and CDR2 is FQNEAQ in the germline V gene (reference sequence). The CDR3 is 17 residues long. The CDR3 bases are TGTGCCAGCAGCTTAGACACCGGGACAGGGTACCAAGAGACCCAGTACTTC. Translation: CASSLDTGTGYQETQYF.

Only one count was recorded for this clone. The chain uses TRBV7-9 and TRBJ2-1; TRBD1 matches 9 bases. CDR1 and CDR2 from the germline V gene are SEHNR and FQNEAQ (reference sequence). Trimming took 1 base from V and 4 from J; bases not matched to a gene: 2. The CDR3 loop spans 15 amino acids. The CDR3 DNA reads as TGTGCCAGCAGCTTAGGGGACAGGGATTACAATGAGCAGTTCTTC. Encoded protein: CASSLGDRDYNEQFF.

As regards this clone: The same CDR3 can be traced to other DNA sequences in this sample. The CDR3 protein is CASSGQGNTEAFF. The DNA of the CDR3 is TGTGCCAGCTCTGGACAGGGAAACACTGAAGCTTTCTTT. The J gene is TRBJ1-1, the V gene TRBV18, with 8 positions matching TRBD1. There are 13 residues in the CDR3. With V trimmed by 6 bases and J by 2 bases, 2 bases remained unmatched. Germline-derived CDR1 and CDR2 are KGHSH and LQKENI. The whole variable domain, remainder taken from reference TRBV18 and TRBJ1-1, is NAGVMQNPRHLVRRRGQEARLRCSPMKGHSHVYWYRQLPEEGLKFMVYLQKENIIDESGMPKERFSAEFPKEGPSILRIQQVVRGDSAAYFCASSGQGNTEAFFGQGTRLTVV.

In DNA form, the CDR3 reads TGTGCCAGCAGCAGTCCTTTGAGCGGGCCTTTAACCGGGGAGCTGTTTTTT. It encodes CASSSPLSGPLTGELFF. The J gene is TRBJ2-2, the V gene TRBV2; a possible D gene is TRBD2 (6 bases). Germline V gene data show CDR1 as SNHLY and CDR2 as FYNNEI. The CDR3 consists of 17 residues. V was pared by 6 bases and J by 5 bases, with 22 bases between.

The chain uses TRBV28 and TRBJ2-2; the D call may be TRBD1 or TRBD2 (5 bases each). The CDR3 is 14 amino acids. Trimming pared 2 bases from V and 3 bases from J, leaving 7 bases between. The germline V gene has CDR1 MDHEN and CDR2 SYDVKM. The chain's CDR3 is CASSLRGYTGELFF. Here the CDR3 DNA reads TGTGCCAGCAGTTTACGGGGCTACACCGGGGAGCTGTTTTTT.

This chain links TRBV2 with TRBJ2-2; D possibly uses TRBD1 or TRBD2 (5 bases each). The CDR3 is made up of 14 amino acids. Per the germline V gene, CDR1 is SNHLY and CDR2 is FYNNEI. Deletions cut 1 base from V and 4 bases from J, with 7 bases between. The CDR3 loop reads CASSEERGTGELFF. The CDR3 DNA reads as TGTGCCAGCAGTGAAGAGAGGGGCACCGGGGAGCTGTTTTTT.

Worth noting for this clone: A read error is possible here, since a much larger clone lies one base away. This CDR3 is also generated by other DNA sequences in the sample. J is TRBJ2-3 and V is TRBV5-1, with D unclear. Trimming took off 2 bases at V and 1 base at J, with 5 bases between the two ends. The CDR3 loop spans 13 amino acids. CDR1 and CDR2 (germline): SGHRS, YFSETQ. The CDR3 region has the DNA TGCGCCAGCAGCTTTGGGGGCACAGATACGCAGTATTTT. This gives the protein CASSFGGTDTQYF.

The CDR3, as DNA: TGTGCCAGCAGCTCCAGCGGAAGAGACCAGTACTTC. It specifies CASSSSGRDQYF. The chain is built from TRBV7-2 and TRBJ2-5; D may be TRBD2 (5 bases). From germline, CDR1 is SGHTA and CDR2 FQGNSA. V was cut by 4 bases and J by 10 bases, with 13 bases left in between. This CDR3 spans 12 amino acids.

This chain connects TRBV7-3 to TRBJ2-3; D gene uncertain. The CDR3 runs 13 residues. The V end lost 5 bases, the J end lost 5 bases, and 11 bases lay between the germline ends. In germline, CDR1 is SGHTA, CDR2 FQGTGA. CDR3 residues: CASSPGPGDTQYF. CDR3 nucleotides: TGTGCCAGCAGCCCTGGGCCAGGAGATACGCAGTATTTT. The full variable domain, with the rest looked up from reference TRBV7-3 and TRBJ2-3, is GAGVSQTPSNKVTEKGKYVELRCDPISGHTALYWYRQSLGQGPEFLIYFQGTGAADDSGLPNDRFFAVRPEGSVSTLKIQRTERGDSAVYLCASSPGPGDTQYFGPGTRLTVL.

This clone showed up just once. The chain is built from TRBV18 and TRBJ2-7, with unresolved D. Trimming took off 6 bases at V and 4 bases at J, with 13 bases between the two ends. Germline-derived CDR1 and CDR2 are KGHSH and LQKENI. The CDR3 contains 13 residues. CDR3 sequence (DNA): TGTGCCAGCTCCCTGAGCCCTTATTACGAGCAGTACTTC. It yields the protein CASSLSPYYEQYF.

About this clone itself: A read error may account for a junction end that differs from germline. The chain carries TRBV7-7 and TRBJ2-7; D may be TRBD1 or TRBD2 (5 bases each). Germline V gives CDR1 SSHAT, CDR2 FNYEAQ (reference sequence). The CDR3 totals 13 residues. The DNA of the CDR3 is TGTGCTAGCAGCCTTGGGACCCGCTACGAGCAGTACTTC. Amino acids: CASSLGTRYEQYF.